This TCR beta chain was sequenced in a study of T cell changes during pregnancy in multiple sclerosis. The repertoire was sequenced with immunoSEQ multiplex PCR; TCRdb's copy has only in-frame clones and lacks some. There are roughly 48,000 clones in the sample; about 93% occur only once, and 0.4% to 0.6% lies in the top ten. CDR1 and CDR2 (germline): SGHVS, FNYEAQ. The length of the CDR3 is 16 residues. Losses at the gene ends were 2 bases for V and 0 bases for J; bases not matched to a gene: 6. The origin of this receptor is a female donor with multiple sclerosis, enrolled in a pregnancy study. This specimen was CD4+ T cells from peripheral blood mononuclear cells, taken in the first trimester of pregnancy. The chain couples TRBV7-6 to TRBJ1-2; 7 bases are a match to TRBD1. The CDR3 reads CASSLTADRANYGYTF. The CDR3 bases are TGTGCCAGCAGCTTAACGGCTGACAGGGCTAACTATGGCTACACCTTC.